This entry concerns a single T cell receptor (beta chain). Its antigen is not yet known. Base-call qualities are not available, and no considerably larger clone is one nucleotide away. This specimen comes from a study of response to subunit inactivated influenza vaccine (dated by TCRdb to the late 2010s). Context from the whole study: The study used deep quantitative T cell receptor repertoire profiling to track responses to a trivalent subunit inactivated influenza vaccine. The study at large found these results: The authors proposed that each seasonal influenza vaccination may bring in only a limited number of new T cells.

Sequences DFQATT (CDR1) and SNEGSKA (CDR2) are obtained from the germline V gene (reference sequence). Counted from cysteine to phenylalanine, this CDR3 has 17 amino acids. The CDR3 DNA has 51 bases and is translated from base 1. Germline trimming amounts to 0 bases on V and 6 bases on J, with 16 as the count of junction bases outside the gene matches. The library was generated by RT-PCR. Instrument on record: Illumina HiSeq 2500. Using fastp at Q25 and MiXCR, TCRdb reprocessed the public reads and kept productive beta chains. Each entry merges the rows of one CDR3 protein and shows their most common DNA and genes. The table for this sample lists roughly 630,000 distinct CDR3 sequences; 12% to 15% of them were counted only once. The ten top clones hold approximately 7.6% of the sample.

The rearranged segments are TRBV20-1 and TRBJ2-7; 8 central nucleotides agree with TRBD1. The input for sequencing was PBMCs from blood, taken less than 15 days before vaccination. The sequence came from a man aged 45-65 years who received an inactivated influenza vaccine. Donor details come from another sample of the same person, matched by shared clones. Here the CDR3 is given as CSARDGLSGQDRFEQYF. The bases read TGCAGTGCTAGAGACGGTCTTTCGGGACAGGATCGATTCGAGCAGTACTTC.